This note documents a single TCR beta chain sequence. Ten or more counts support this clonotype. Its antigen is still unknown. The input lacks base qualities; no much larger clone sits a single base away. This record belongs to a study of human T cells and chemical hapten exposure (dated by TCRdb to about 2021). Background on the whole study: For sensitization, 2% DPC in acetone was applied to an approximately 2 cm by approximately 2 cm area of upper inner arm skin. Under 30 alopecia patients gave blood for TCR sequencing at one to four time points (pre-sensitization, 2, 6 and 24 weeks). Peripheral blood TCR repertoire changes were tracked in vivo in alopecia patients during primary and secondary sensitization to the hapten diphenylcyclopropenone (DPC). Patient blood was sampled pre-sensitization (week 0) and at 2, 6 and about 24 weeks after DPC sensitization. Throughout the study period of about 22 weeks, patients also received therapeutic DPC doses to the scalp every week. Most of the patients in the cohort were female, and the cohort covered alopecia areata with under or over 50% scalp involvement, alopecia totalis and alopecia universalis. Patch testing was performed on the upper back with Finn chambers containing 0.01% DPC, and the patch tests were scored after 6 days according to International Contact Dermatitis Research Group standards. The libraries were sequenced as a pool, and the TCR yield per sample differed mostly because of small variations in library volumes within the pool. The investigation overall reported the following: Significantly more large CDR3 similarity clusters were formed by expanded TCRs than by pre-sensitization or healthy control sets, consistent with antigen-driven responses. Alopecia, a presumed autoimmune disease, was present in all patients, so the immune response of the patients might differ from that of healthy individuals. After repeated subsampling, changes were observed in the strength of the expansion versus patch-test correlation and in the threshold at which the correlation became significant. A positive correlation was found between the number of PT1 expanded TCRs and patch test score, with significance reached at thresholds 8, 16 and 32 but not 4. No change with DPC sensitization was found in the number of TCRs above 1 in 1000 frequency, and no evidence of global repertoire structure alterations was found.

The time point tag for this specimen amounts to: pre-sensitization, week 0. Per the publication, the treatment or condition label means: therapeutic diphenylcyclopropenone sensitization with weekly scalp DPC. At every patch-test visit, the blood draw took place before the patch test was put on. Eligible patients were aged 18 to 70, diagnosed with alopecia, deemed suitable for DPC therapy, and excluded if pregnant. Total RNA was isolated from unfractionated whole blood collected in Tempus Blood RNA tubes. Libraries were made using RACE. Sequencing instrument: NextSeq 500. Library preparation attached unique molecular identifiers to individual cDNA molecules for quantitative, reproducible TCR counting. Each blood RNA sample was used to sequence both TCR alpha and TCR beta chains. On the study's bioinformatics: The median number of TCRs per sample was approximately 93,000, ranging from 23,224 to 690,600. V, J and CDR3 annotation of the TCR reads was carried out using the Decombinator software suite. For PS versus PT1 abundance plots, all samples were subsampled to the same number of TCRs (28,000). TCRs were defined as expanded if absent before sensitization and observed at least eight times at the 2-week time point. The raw public reads went through TCRdb reprocessing: fastp at Q25, MiXCR clone calling, in-frame beta chains kept. When rows share a CDR3 protein, they turn into one entry using the most common DNA and genes. For this entry, the V and J calls and clone size follow TCRdb and not the study's own pipeline. The sample has some 250,000 distinct CDR3 sequences on record, around 7.7% of them singletons. Together, the top ten hold roughly 1.2% of the sample.

Counted from cysteine to phenylalanine, this CDR3 has 17 amino acids. This entry keeps only the CDR3 DNA: 51 bases, framed from base 1. In the germline V gene, CDR1 corresponds to MGHRA and CDR2 to YSYEKL. Trimming costs V 0 bases and J 1 base, and their ends lie 15 bases apart. The receptor chain draws on TRBV4-1 and TRBJ1-1; matching of 6 bases hints at TRBD1 as the D gene. This receptor was identified in a man younger than 30 with alopecia areata. Some clones in this sample may be carry-over from other donors' samples. Source: whole blood, taken in connection with sensitization to the hapten diphenylcyclopropenone (DPC). The CDR3 sequence is CASSQERRAGENTEAFF. In nucleotides, the sequence is TGCGCCAGCAGCCAAGAACGAAGGGCAGGGGAGAACACTGAAGCTTTCTTT.